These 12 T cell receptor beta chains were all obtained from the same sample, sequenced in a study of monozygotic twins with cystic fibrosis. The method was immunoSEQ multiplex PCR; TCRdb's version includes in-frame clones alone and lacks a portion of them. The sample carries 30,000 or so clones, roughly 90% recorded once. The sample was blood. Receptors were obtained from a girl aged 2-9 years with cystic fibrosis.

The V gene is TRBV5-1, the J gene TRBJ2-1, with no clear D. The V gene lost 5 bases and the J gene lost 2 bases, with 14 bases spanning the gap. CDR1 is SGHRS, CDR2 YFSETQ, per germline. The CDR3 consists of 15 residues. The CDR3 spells CASRAPGRTYNEQFF. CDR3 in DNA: TGCGCCAGCAGGGCCCCAGGCCGCACCTACAATGAGCAGTTCTTC.

CDR3 amino acids: CASSPEGQGNTEAFF. The CDR3 nucleotides read TGTGCCAGCTCACCCGAGGGACAGGGAAACACTGAAGCTTTCTTT. The chain has TRBV18 and TRBJ1-1; 9 bases agree with TRBD1. Germline V gives CDR1 KGHSH, CDR2 LQKENI. V trimming: 3 bases; J trimming: 2 bases; junction bases outside the gene matches: 4. The CDR3 is made up of 15 amino acids.

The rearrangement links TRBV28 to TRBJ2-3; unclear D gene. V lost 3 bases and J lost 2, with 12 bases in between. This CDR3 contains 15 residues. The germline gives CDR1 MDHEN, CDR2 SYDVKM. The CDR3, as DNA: TGTGCCAGCAGTTTTAGCTCGTCACACACAGATACGCAGTATTTT. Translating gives CASSFSSSHTDTQYF.

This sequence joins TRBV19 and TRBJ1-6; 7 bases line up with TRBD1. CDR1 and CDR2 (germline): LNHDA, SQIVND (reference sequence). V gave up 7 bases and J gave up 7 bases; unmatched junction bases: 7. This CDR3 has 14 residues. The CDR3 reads CASNPGQTNSPLHF. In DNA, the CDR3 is TGTGCCAGTAACCCGGGACAGACAAATTCACCCCTCCACTTT.

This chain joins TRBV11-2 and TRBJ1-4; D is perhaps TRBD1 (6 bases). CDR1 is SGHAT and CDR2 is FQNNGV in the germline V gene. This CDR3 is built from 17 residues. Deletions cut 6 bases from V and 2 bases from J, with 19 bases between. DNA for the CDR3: TGTGCCAGCAGTTCACTGAAGTACAGGGTTACTAATGAAAAACTGTTTTTT. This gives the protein CASSSLKYRVTNEKLFF.

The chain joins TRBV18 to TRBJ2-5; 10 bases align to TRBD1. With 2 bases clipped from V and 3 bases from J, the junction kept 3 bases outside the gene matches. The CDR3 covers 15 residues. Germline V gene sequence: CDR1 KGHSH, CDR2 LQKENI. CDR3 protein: CASSPSGTGEETQYF. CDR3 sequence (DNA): TGTGCCAGCTCACCATCCGGGACAGGGGAAGAGACCCAGTACTTC. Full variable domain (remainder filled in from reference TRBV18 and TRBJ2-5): NAGVMQNPRHLVRRRGQEARLRCSPMKGHSHVYWYRQLPEEGLKFMVYLQKENIIDESGMPKERFSAEFPKEGPSILRIQQVVRGDSAAYFCASSPSGTGEETQYFGPGTRLLVL.

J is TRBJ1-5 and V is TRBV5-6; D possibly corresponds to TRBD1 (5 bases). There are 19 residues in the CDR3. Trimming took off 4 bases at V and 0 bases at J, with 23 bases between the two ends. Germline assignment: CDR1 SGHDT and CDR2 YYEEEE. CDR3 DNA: TGTGCCAGCAGCCTGTCGGGACGCTCCACACGATATAGCAATCAGCCCCAGCATTTT. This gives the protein CASSLSGRSTRYSNQPQHF.

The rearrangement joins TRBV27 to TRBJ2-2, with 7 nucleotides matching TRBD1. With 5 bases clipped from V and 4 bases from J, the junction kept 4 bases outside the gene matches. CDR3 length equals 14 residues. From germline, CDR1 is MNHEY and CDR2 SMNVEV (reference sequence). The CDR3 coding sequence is TGTGCCAGCAGTACCCACAGGGGCACCGGGGAGCTGTTTTTT. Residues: CASSTHRGTGELFF.

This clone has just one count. In DNA, the CDR3 is TGTGCCAGCAGTCTCAGGGTTATAGCTTTCTTT. Translation gives CASSLRVIAFF. This chain links TRBV2 with TRBJ1-1, with D perhaps matching TRBD1 (5 bases). The ends were cut back, 5 bases at V and 10 bases at J, with 11 bases in the middle. CDR1 is SNHLY and CDR2 is FYNNEI in the germline V gene. The CDR3 loop spans 11 amino acids.

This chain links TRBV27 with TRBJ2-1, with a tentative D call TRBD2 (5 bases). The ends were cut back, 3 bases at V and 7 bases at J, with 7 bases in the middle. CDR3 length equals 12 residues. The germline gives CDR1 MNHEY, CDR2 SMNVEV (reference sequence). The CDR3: CASSFSENEQFF. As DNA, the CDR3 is TGTGCCAGCAGTTTTAGCGAGAATGAGCAGTTCTTC.

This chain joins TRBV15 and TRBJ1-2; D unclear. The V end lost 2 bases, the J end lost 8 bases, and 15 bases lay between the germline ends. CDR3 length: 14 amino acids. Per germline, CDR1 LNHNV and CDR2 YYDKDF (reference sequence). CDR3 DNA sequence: TGTGCCACCAGCAGATTAGGACCGACTCGGGGCTACACCTTC. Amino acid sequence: CATSRLGPTRGYTF.

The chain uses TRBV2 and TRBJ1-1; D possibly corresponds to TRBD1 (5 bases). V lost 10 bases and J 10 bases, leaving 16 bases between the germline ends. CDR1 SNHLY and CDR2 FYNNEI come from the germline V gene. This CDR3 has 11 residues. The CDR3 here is CATAGGYGAFF. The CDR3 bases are TGTGCCACAGCGGGGGGTTATGGAGCTTTCTTT. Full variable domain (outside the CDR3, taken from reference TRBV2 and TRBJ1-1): EPEVTQTPSHQVTQMGQEVILRCVPISNHLYFYWYRQILGQKVEFLVSFYNNEISEKSEIFDDQFSVERPDGSNFTLKIRSTKLEDSAMYFCATAGGYGAFFGQGTRLTVV.